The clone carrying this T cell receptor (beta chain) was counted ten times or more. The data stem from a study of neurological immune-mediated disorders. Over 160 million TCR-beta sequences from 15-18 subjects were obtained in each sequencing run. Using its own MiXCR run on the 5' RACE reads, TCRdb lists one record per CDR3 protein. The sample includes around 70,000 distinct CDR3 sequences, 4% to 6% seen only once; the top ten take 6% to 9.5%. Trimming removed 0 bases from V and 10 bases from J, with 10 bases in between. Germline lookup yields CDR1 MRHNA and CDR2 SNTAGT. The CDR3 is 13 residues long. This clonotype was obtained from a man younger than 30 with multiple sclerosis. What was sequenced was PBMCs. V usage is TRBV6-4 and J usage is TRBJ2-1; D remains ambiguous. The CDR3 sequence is CASSDSIRQEQFF. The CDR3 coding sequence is TGTGCCAGCAGTGACTCGATTAGGCAGGAGCAGTTCTTC.